The present T cell receptor beta chain was sequenced within a study of blood T cell repertoires in COVID-19. At the level of the study: Material from acute and convalescent COVID-19 was sourced from the United States, Italy and Spain. Sources were T cells, B-cell-depleted T cells, or PBMCs; the material itself was cDNA or gDNA.

Original methodology: Scientists estimated how many nucleated cells there were by amplifying reference gene primers. The assay was immunoSEQ multiplex PCR, and TCRdb's table has in-frame clones only and misses some. V, J and clone size are taken as reported in that table, and D and trimming were inferred from the DNA itself. The profile shows about 120,000 clones, about 80% of them singletons. Germline CDR1 is SGHDN and CDR2 is FVKESK. The CDR3 is made up of 16 amino acids. Unmatched junction bases numbered 7, after V lost 2 bases and J lost 4 bases. The chain links TRBV14 to TRBJ2-2; 7 positions match TRBD2. Sequenced material: peripheral blood. The TCR originated in a woman aged 50 to 60 with acute or convalescent COVID-19. The CDR3 DNA reads TGTGCCAGCAGCCAATTCGCGGGAGCTCGCACCGGGGAGCTGTTTTTT. It codes for CASSQFAGARTGELFF.